This TCR beta chain was documented in a study of spatial heterogeneity in lung cancer. The germline V gene has CDR1 SGHTS and CDR2 YDEGEE. There are 17 residues in the CDR3. With 0 bases removed from V and 3 bases from J, the gap between germline ends came to 16 bases. Time point indicated: sample taken at primary tumor resection. TCRdb itself ran the 5' RACE reads through MiXCR, one entry per CDR3 protein. The profile shows about 78,000 distinct CDR3 sequences, about 8% of them singletons. This clonotype was seen repeatedly, ten times or more. The gene calls are TRBV5-8 and TRBJ2-1, with TRBD2 as a possible D gene (5 bases). This clonotype was sampled from a male donor with early-stage non-small cell lung cancer. Source: PBMCs, taken at surgery. CDR3 DNA sequence: TGTGCCAGCAGCTTGGGCCCGGGGAACGACCTCTACAATGAGCAGTTCTTC. This gives the protein CASSLGPGNDLYNEQFF.